Presented here are 21 T cell receptor beta chains from one specimen sequenced in a study of blood T cells in healthy people across ages. The use of a sample-barcoded 5' primer and a J-beta primer mix characterized a second PCR of 7 to 11 cycles. Via MiXCR, TCRdb re-called the 5' RACE reads, giving one row per CDR3 protein. The sample has around 1.7 million distinct CDR3 sequences, 25% to 30% seen once. The sequenced material came from blood. These receptors were collected from a woman aged 30 to 39 in good health.

This clonotype turned up a few times. V and J are TRBV20-1 and TRBJ2-6; 9 bases map to TRBD2. The V and J ends lost 2 bases and 2 bases, in that order; junction bases with no gene match: 16. There are 20 residues in the CDR3. Germline V gene sequence: CDR1 DFQATT, CDR2 SNEGSKA (reference sequence). CDR3 amino acids: CSARRFGSASGTAGANVLTF. In nucleotides, the CDR3 is TGCAGTGCTAGAAGGTTCGGCTCGGCTAGCGGGACGGCTGGGGCCAACGTCCTGACTTTC.

This clonotype has only a few counts. The rearrangement joins TRBV30 to TRBJ1-1; D is unclear. Per the germline V gene, CDR1 is GTSNPN and CDR2 is SVGIG (reference sequence). The germline V and J ends were trimmed by 0 bases and 8 bases, with 10 bases remaining between them. This CDR3 is 12 amino acids long. The CDR3 reads CAWSVPLDEAFF. CDR3 bases: TGTGCCTGGAGTGTACCCCTGGACGAAGCTTTCTTT.

With respect to this clonotype: This clone may be a read error of a much larger clone one base away. The V and J genes are TRBV27 and TRBJ1-2; TRBD1 is a possible D gene (5 bases). Germline V gene lookup returns CDR1 MNHEY and CDR2 SMNVEV (reference sequence). CDR3 length: 14 amino acids. The CDR3 sequence: CASSLSMGDYGCTF. The DNA for the CDR3 is TGTGCCAGCAGTTTATCGATGGGGGACTATGGCTGCACCTTC.

This clonotype was recorded many times. The chain carries TRBV28 and TRBJ2-7; the D gene is possibly TRBD1 (5 bases). V gave up 5 bases and J gave up 2 bases, with 13 bases separating them. CDR1 is MDHEN, CDR2 SYDVKM, per germline. The CDR3 covers 14 residues. The CDR3 reads CASSAQGSTYEQYF. The CDR3, as DNA: TGTGCCAGCAGTGCTCAGGGATCTACCTACGAGCAGTACTTC.

On this clonotype itself: Possible read error: a much larger clone is one base away. CDR3 residues: CASNLAGGTSTDTQYF. In DNA, the CDR3 is TGTGCCAGCAATTTAGCGGGAGGTACTAGCACAGATACGCAGTATTTT. The chain carries TRBV7-2 and TRBJ2-3, with 10 bases fitting TRBD2. This CDR3 has 16 residues. Germline CDR1 SGHTA, CDR2 FQGNSA. With 7 bases clipped from V and 0 bases from J, the junction kept 7 bases outside the gene matches.

In the case of this clonotype: Being one base from a much bigger clone, this may be a read error. The chain recombines TRBV12-3 or TRBV12-4 with TRBJ1-2; TRBD1 is a possible D gene (5 bases). The CDR3 loop spans 13 amino acids. The CDR3 region is CSSSFAGRSGYTF. CDR3 bases: TGTTCCAGCAGTTTCGCAGGGAGGTCTGGCTACACCTTC.

This chain joins TRBV20-1 and TRBJ2-7, with 7 bases that match TRBD1. V lost 3 bases, J lost 0 bases, and 5 bases stayed unmatched. Germline assignment: CDR1 DFQATT and CDR2 SNEGSKA (reference sequence). This CDR3 contains 14 residues. CDR3 in amino acids: CSASSPGGSYEQYF. The CDR3 DNA sequence: TGCAGTGCTAGTTCCCCAGGGGGCTCCTACGAGCAGTACTTC.

This clonotype was counted at least ten times. The rearrangement links TRBV29-1 to TRBJ2-7, with 9 nucleotides matching TRBD1. V trimming: 7 bases; J trimming: 5 bases; junction bases outside the gene matches: 12. Germline CDR1 reads SQVTM; CDR2 reads ANQGSEA. This CDR3 region has 14 residues. The CDR3 is CSALEGTGYDEQYF. In DNA, the CDR3 is TGCAGCGCCCTAGAGGGGACAGGGTACGACGAGCAGTACTTC.

This clonotype was found many times. The V call is TRBV29-1, the J call TRBJ1-2; 8 bases align to TRBD1. Per the germline V gene, CDR1 is SQVTM and CDR2 is ANQGSEA. Trimming removed 5 bases from V and 8 bases from J; junction bases left unmatched: 4. The CDR3 totals 11 residues. CDR3 loop: CSVQGQGGYTF. CDR3 bases: TGCAGCGTTCAAGGACAGGGAGGCTACACCTTC.

The chain links TRBV4-1 to TRBJ1-5; the D gene is possibly TRBD1 (5 bases). CDR3 length: 15 residues. Per the germline V gene, CDR1 is MGHRA and CDR2 is YSYEKL. V shed 6 bases and J shed 4 bases, with 16 bases lying between them. The CDR3 DNA is TGCGCCAGCAGTCCTATGGGGGTTGGGAATCAGCCCCAGCATTTT. It yields the protein CASSPMGVGNQPQHF.

The CDR3 reads CSAPPSTGSGEQFF. The CDR3 nucleotides are TGCAGTGCTCCCCCGTCCACAGGGTCTGGTGAGCAGTTCTTC. The chain is built from TRBV20-1 and TRBJ2-1, with TRBD1 as a possible D gene (6 bases). Germline assignment: CDR1 DFQATT and CDR2 SNEGSKA (reference sequence). Deletions cut 5 bases from V and 9 bases from J, with 20 bases between. The CDR3 totals 14 residues.

The rearrangement joins TRBV9 to TRBJ2-5; D may be TRBD1 (6 bases). The V end was cut by 3 bases, the J end by 2 bases, with 17 bases between. In germline, CDR1 is SGDLS, CDR2 YYNGEE. This CDR3 is built from 16 residues. DNA of the CDR3: TGTGCCAGCAGCGGGGGCAGAGGGACAACACAAGAGACCCAGTACTTC. Translated: CASSGGRGTTQETQYF.

This clonotype was observed a few times. This chain connects TRBV7-9 to TRBJ2-3; 7 bases are a match to TRBD2. J was trimmed by 2 bases and V by 1 base; bases with no gene match: 3. The CDR3 has 15 amino acids. Germline values: CDR1 SEHNR, CDR2 FQNEAQ (reference sequence). The CDR3 loop reads CASSLVGLVTDTQYF. CDR3 DNA: TGTGCCAGCAGCTTAGTTGGACTAGTCACAGATACGCAGTATTTT.

The chain has TRBV12-3 or TRBV12-4 and TRBJ2-3; D may be TRBD1 or TRBD2 (5 bases each). The V end was cut by 11 bases, the J end by 4 bases, with 16 bases between. The length of the CDR3 is 13 residues. The CDR3 protein is CAGDGATSDTQYF. The DNA of the CDR3 is TGTGCCGGGGACGGGGCGACGTCAGATACGCAGTATTTT.

This clonotype was counted between two and nine times. The V and J genes are TRBV18 and TRBJ1-2, with D maybe TRBD1 (5 bases). Trimming removed 5 bases at V and 2 bases at J, with 12 bases between. Germline CDR1 KGHSH, CDR2 LQKENI. The CDR3 spans 14 residues. This CDR3 is CASSTLDTNYGYTF. CDR3 nucleotides: TGTGCCAGCTCAACCTTGGACACCAACTATGGCTACACCTTC.

This clonotype was detected a few times. At one end the junction does not follow the germline gene, possibly because of a read error. The chain joins TRBV12-3 or TRBV12-4 to TRBJ1-1; a possible D gene is TRBD1 (5 bases). The CDR3 consists of 14 residues. The CDR3 region is CASGTGVKNIEAFF. In DNA form, the CDR3 reads TGTGCCAGCGGAACAGGCGTAAAGAACATTGAAGCTTTCTTT.

The CDR3 spells CASSRGVAETQYF. CDR3 DNA sequence: TGTGCCAGCAGCCGCGGGGTGGCGGAGACCCAGTACTTC. V gene TRBV7-3 combines with J gene TRBJ2-5; possible D gene TRBD2, 6 bases. The germline CDR1 and CDR2 sequences are SGHTA and FQGTGA. The CDR3 sequence is 13 residues long. The V end lost 5 bases, the J end lost 5 bases, and 12 bases lay between the germline ends.

The chain links TRBV28 to TRBJ2-4; D is unclear. The CDR3 covers 13 residues. The V and J ends lost 3 bases and 5 bases respectively, with 8 bases between them. Germline CDR1 MDHEN, CDR2 SYDVKM. The CDR3 nucleotides are TGTGCCAGCAGTTTGAACGTTGAAAACATTCAGTACTTC. It is translated as CASSLNVENIQYF.

Only a few counts were recorded for this clonotype. J is TRBJ1-1 and V is TRBV10-3; no firm D call. The CDR3 runs to 15 residues. The germline CDR1 and CDR2 sequences are ENHRY and SYGVKD. Between the trimmed V and J ends, which lost 0 bases and 3 bases, there was a span of 11 bases. CDR3 coding DNA: TGTGCCATCAGTGAGTCCCTAGTAAGGCACACTGAAGCTTTCTTT. Its translation: CAISESLVRHTEAFF.

The chain carries TRBV7-3 and TRBJ1-2; TRBD1 aligns across 9 bases. CDR1 is SGHTA, CDR2 FQGTGA, per germline. V trimming: 5 bases; J trimming: 7 bases; junction bases outside the gene matches: 8. This CDR3 contains 14 residues. DNA of the CDR3: TGTGCCAGCAGCACAGGGGGCGCTGGGGGTGGCTACACCTTC. Its protein is CASSTGGAGGGYTF.

With respect to this clonotype: One end of the junction is discordant with germline, which a read error may explain. The chain recombines TRBV10-3 with TRBJ2-4, with D possibly being TRBD1 (5 bases). Germline V CDR1 and CDR2: ENHRY, SYGVKD. CDR3 length: 12 residues. This CDR3 is CAVSLDSATPYF. CDR3 sequence (DNA): TGTGCCGTCAGTCTCGACAGCGCTACCCCGTACTTC.